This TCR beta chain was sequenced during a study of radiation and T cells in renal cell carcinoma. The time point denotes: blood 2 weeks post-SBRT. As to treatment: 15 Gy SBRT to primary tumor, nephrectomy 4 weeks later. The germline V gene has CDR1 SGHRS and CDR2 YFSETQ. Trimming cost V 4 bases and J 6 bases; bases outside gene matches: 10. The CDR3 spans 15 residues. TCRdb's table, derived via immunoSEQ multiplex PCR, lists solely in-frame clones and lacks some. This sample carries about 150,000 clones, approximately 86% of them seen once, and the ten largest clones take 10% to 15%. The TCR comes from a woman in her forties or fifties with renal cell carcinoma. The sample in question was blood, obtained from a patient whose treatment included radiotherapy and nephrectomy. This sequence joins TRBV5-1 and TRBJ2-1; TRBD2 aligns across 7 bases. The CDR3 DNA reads TGCGCCAGCAGCCAAGGTACTAGCGAAAGCAATGAGCAGTTCTTC. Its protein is CASSQGTSESNEQFF.